This entry describes one T cell receptor (beta chain). Its antigen is currently unknown. Unsorted bulk tissue (roughly 17-32 mg) underwent RNA and DNA co-extraction. Researchers took samples from five separate regions of each tumor. The source of the sample is a study of tumor-infiltrating lymphocytes in primary liver carcinoma. Study conclusions and caveats: Between tumor regions, pairs overlapped more than tumor-adjacent and tumor-blood pairs did. Top clones occupying all five tumor regions numbered only about 8-25%.

CDR1 and CDR2 from the germline V gene are SGHAT and FQNNGV. The CDR3 contains 15 residues. The J segment lost 5 bases and the V segment lost 6 bases, leaving 11 bases of the junction unmatched. Synthesis of TCR beta cDNA was carried out from around 540 ng total RNA with a constant-region primer. Libraries of TCR beta came from three nested multiplex PCR rounds with slightly modified ARM-PCR. Forward primers for TRBV1-TRBV30 and a C-beta reverse primer served the first two PCR rounds, at roughly 10 cycles each. MiXCR, run by TCRdb on the multiplex PCR reads, gives a single entry per CDR3 protein. The sample carries about 130,000 distinct CDR3 sequences, 64% recorded once.

The sample taken for sequencing was liver tumor tissue from sampling region 3. Documented subset: tumor region T3, left-lateral pole. The source of this sequence is a woman aged 55-69 years with primary liver carcinoma and hepatitis B virus infection. The chain combines TRBV11-2 with TRBJ2-5, with 8 positions matching TRBD1. The CDR3 sequence: CASSLRTGKWETQYF. The CDR3 DNA sequence: TGTGCCAGCAGTTTAAGGACAGGGAAATGGGAGACCCAGTACTTC.